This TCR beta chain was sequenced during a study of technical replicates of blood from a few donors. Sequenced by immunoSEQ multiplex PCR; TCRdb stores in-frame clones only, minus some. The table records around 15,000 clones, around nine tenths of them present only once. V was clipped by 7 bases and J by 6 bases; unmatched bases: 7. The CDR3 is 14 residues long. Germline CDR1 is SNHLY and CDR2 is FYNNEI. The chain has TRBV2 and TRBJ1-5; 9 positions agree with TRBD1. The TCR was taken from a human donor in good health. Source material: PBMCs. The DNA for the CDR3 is TGTGCCAGCAAACTGACGACAGGGGGTCAGCCCCAGCATTTT. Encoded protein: CASKLTTGGQPQHF.